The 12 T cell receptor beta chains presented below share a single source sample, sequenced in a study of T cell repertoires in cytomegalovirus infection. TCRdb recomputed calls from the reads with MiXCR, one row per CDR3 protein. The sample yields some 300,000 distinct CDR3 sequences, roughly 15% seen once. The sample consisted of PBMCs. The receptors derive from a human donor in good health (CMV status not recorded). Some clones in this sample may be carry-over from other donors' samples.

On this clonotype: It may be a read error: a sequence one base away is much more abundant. The CDR3, as DNA: TGTGCCAGCAGCTTTGGGAGGGACGTGCAGTACTTC. Its protein is CASSFGRDVQYF. The chain couples TRBV7-8 to TRBJ2-7, with 7 bases identical to TRBD2. The V gene's germline CDR1 is SGHVS and CDR2 FQNEAQ. V lost 3 bases and J lost 9; bases outside the gene matches: 5. CDR3 size: 12 residues.

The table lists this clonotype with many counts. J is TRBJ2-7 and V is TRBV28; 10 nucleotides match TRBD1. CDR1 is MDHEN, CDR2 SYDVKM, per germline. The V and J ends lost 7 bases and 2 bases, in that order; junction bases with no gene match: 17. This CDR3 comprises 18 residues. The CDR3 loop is CASNSPLGGGTGAYEQYF. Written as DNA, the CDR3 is TGTGCCAGCAATTCTCCTTTGGGCGGAGGGACAGGGGCCTACGAGCAGTACTTC.

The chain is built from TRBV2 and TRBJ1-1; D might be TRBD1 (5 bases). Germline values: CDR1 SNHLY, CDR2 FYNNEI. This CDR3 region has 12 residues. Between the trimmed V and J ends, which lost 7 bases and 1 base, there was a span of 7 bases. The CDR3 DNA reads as TGTGCCAGCACCCAGGGGAACACTGAAGCTTTCTTT. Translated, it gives CASTQGNTEAFF.

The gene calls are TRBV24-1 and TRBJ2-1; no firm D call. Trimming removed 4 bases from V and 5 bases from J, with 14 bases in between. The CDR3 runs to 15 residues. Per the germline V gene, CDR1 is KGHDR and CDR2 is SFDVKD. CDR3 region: CATSENRAQHNEQFF. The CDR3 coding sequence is TGTGCCACCAGTGAAAATCGGGCACAGCACAATGAGCAGTTCTTC.

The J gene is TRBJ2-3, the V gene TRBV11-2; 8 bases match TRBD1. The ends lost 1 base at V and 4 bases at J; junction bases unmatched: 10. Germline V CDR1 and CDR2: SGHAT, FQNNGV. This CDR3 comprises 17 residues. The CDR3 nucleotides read TGTGCCAGCAGCTTAGCCGGGACAGGATCTTCATCAGATACGCAGTATTTT. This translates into CASSLAGTGSSSDTQYF.

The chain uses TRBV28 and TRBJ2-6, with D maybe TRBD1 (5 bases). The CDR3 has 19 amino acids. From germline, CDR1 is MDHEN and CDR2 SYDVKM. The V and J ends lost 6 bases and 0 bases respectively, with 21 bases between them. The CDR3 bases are TGTGCCAGCAGCCAAATGTCGTCAGGGCGAACCTCTGGGGCCAACGTCCTGACTTTC. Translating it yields CASSQMSSGRTSGANVLTF.

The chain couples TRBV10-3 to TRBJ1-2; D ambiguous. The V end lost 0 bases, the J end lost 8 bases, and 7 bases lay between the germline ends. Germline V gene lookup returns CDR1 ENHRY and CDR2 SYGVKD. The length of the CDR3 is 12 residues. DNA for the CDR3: TGTGCCATCAGTGAGTCGATAGGGGGCTACACCTTC. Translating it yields CAISESIGGYTF.

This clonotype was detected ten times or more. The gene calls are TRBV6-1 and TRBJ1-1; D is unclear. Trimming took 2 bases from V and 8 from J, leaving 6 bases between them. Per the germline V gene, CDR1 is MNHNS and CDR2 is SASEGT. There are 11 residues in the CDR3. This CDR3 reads CASSEPEEAFF. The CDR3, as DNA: TGTGCCAGCAGTGAACCCGAAGAAGCTTTCTTT.

CDR3 amino acids: CASSLRASQNIQYF. Written as DNA, the CDR3 is TGTGCCAGCAGTTTGCGGGCTTCGCAAAACATTCAGTACTTC. This chain connects TRBV28 to TRBJ2-4; a weak D match, TRBD2 (5 bases). This CDR3 is built from 14 residues. Trimming cost V 3 bases and J 5 bases, with 11 bases left between them. The V gene's germline CDR1 is MDHEN and CDR2 SYDVKM. Full variable domain (missing parts from reference TRBV28 and TRBJ2-4): DVKVTQSSRYLVKRTGEKVFLECVQDMDHENMFWYRQDPGLGLRLIYFSYDVKMKEKGDIPEGYSVSREKKERFSLILESASTNQTSMYLCASSLRASQNIQYFGAGTRLSVL.

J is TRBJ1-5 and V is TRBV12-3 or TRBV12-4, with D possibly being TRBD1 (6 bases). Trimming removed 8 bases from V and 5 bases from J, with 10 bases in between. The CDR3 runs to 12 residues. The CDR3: CASGGTYQPQHF. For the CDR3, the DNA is TGTGCCAGCGGGGGCACCTATCAGCCCCAGCATTTT.

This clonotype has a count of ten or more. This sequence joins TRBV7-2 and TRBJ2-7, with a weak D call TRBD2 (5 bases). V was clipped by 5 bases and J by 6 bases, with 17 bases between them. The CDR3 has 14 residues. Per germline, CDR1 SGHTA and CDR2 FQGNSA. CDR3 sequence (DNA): TGTGCCAGCAGCCATTCCGGGCAGGCGGGCGAGCAGTACTTC. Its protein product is CASSHSGQAGEQYF.

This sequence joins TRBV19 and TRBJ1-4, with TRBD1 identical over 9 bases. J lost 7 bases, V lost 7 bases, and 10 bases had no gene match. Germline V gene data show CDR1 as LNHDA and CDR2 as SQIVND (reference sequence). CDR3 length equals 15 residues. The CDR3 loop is CASNPNRGRVEKLFF. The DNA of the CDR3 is TGTGCCAGTAACCCTAACAGGGGGCGAGTTGAAAAACTGTTTTTT. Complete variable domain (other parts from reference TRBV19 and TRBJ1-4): DGGITQSPKYLFRKEGQNVTLSCEQNLNHDAMYWYRQDPGQGLRLIYYSQIVNDFQKGDIAEGYSVSREKKESFPLTVTSAQKNPTAFYLCASNPNRGRVEKLFFGSGTQLSVL.